This T cell receptor beta chain derives from a study of STAT5B mutations in CD4+ large granular lymphocyte leukemia. Trimming took 7 bases from V and 5 from J, leaving 17 bases between them. This CDR3 contains 14 residues. Germline V gene lookup returns CDR1 SGHDN and CDR2 FVKESK. Original processing notes: The detection floor for productive clonotype frequency was 2.59 x 10-5. Clones were sequenced by immunoSEQ multiplex PCR, and TCRdb holds only the in-frame ones, with some missing. V and J calls plus clone size are reproduced from that table; the DNA served to infer D and trimming. The sample yields tens of thousands of clones, roughly 76% seen once.

The clonotype originates from a human donor in good health. Source material: CD4+ T cells from blood buffy coats. The genes are TRBV14 and TRBJ2-5; D is possibly TRBD1 (5 bases). The CDR3 sequence: CASNNIGAKETQYF. CDR3 nucleotide sequence: TGTGCCAGCAATAACATAGGGGCTAAGGAGACCCAGTACTTC.